The T cell receptor beta chain described here comes from a study of blood T cell repertoires in COVID-19. Background on the study: Collection of acute and convalescent COVID-19 samples took place in the United States, Italy and Spain. From T cells, B-cell-depleted T cells, or PBMCs came the material, which was cDNA or gDNA.

Authors' data handling: Using reference gene primer amplification, nucleated cell counts were estimated. Libraries were prepared by immunoSEQ multiplex PCR; TCRdb keeps only in-frame clonotypes and omits some of them. V and J calls plus clone size are reproduced from that table; the DNA served to infer D and trimming. The sample consists of a few hundred thousand clones, just under 90% of them appearing once. V was shortened by 4 bases and J by 0 bases, with 23 bases between the two germline ends. The CDR3 is made up of 19 amino acids. Donors of Cohort 3 who recovered were those that had two negative PCRs, clearance, or symptom resolution.

This clonotype originated in a young woman who had recovered from COVID-19. The specimen was PBMCs or T cells enriched from blood (not recorded which). The rearrangement links TRBV23-1 to TRBJ2-3, with D possibly TRBD2 on 5 matching bases. TRBV23-1 is reported as an ORF; its role is uncertain. The CDR3 reads CASSPRHLQEDSSTDTQYF. CDR3 bases: TGCGCCAGCAGTCCTCGCCACCTCCAGGAGGACTCTAGCACAGATACGCAGTATTTT.